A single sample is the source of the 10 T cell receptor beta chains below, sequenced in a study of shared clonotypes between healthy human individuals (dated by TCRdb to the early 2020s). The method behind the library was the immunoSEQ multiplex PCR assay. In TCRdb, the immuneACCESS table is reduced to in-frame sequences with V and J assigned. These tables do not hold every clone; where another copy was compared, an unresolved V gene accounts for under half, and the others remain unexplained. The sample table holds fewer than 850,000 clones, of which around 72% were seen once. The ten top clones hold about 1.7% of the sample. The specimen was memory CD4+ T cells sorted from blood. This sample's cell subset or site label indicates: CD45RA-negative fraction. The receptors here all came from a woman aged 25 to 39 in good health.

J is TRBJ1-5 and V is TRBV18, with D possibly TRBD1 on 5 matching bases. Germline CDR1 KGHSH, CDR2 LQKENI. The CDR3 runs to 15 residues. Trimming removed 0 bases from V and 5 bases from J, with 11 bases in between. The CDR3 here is CASSPPGGDHQPQHF. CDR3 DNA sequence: TGTGCCAGCTCACCACCGGGGGGTGACCATCAGCCCCAGCATTTT.

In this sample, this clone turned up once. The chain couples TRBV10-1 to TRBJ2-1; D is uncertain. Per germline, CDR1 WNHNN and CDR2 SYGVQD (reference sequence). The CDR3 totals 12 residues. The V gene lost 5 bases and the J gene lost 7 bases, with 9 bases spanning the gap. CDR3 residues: CASSTTANEQFF. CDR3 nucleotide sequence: TGCGCCAGCAGTACGACCGCGAATGAGCAGTTCTTC.

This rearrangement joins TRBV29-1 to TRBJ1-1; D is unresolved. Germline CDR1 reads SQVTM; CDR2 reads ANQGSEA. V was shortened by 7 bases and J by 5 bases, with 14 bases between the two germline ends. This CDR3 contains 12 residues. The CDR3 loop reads CSARPEATEAFF. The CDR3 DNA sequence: TGCAGCGCACGACCGGAGGCAACTGAAGCTTTCTTT.

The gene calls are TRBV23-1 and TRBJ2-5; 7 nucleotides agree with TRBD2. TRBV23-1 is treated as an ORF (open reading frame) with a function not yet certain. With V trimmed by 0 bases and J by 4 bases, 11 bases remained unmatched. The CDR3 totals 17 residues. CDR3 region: CASSQSRREGFGETQYF. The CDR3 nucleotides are TGCGCCAGCAGTCAATCGCGGAGGGAGGGTTTCGGAGAGACCCAGTACTTC.

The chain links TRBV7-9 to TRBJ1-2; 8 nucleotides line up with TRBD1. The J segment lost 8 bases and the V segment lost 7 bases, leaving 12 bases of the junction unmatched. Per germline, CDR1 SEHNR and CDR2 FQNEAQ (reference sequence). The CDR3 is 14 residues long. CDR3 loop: CASNPTGELVGYTF. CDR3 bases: TGTGCCAGCAACCCGACAGGGGAACTAGTCGGCTACACCTTC. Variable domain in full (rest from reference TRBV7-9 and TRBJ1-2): DTGVSQNPRHKITKRGQNVTFRCDPISEHNRLYWYRQTLGQGPEFLTYFQNEAQLEKSRLLSDRFSAERPKGSFSTLEIQRTEQGDSAMYLCASNPTGELVGYTFGSGTRLTVV.

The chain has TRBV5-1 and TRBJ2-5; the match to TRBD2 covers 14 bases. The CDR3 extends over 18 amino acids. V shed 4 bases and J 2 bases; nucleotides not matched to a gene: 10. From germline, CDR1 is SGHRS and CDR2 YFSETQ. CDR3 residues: CASSPGTSGRFRQETQYF. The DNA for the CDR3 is TGCGCCAGCAGCCCCGGGACTAGCGGGAGATTTAGGCAAGAGACCCAGTACTTC.

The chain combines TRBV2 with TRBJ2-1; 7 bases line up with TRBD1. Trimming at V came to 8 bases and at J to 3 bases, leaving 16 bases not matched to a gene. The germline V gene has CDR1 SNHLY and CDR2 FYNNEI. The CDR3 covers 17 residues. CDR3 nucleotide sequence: TGTGCCAGCCACAGGGGAAGGGGGTCACCGAGCTACAATGAGCAGTTCTTC. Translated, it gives CASHRGRGSPSYNEQFF.

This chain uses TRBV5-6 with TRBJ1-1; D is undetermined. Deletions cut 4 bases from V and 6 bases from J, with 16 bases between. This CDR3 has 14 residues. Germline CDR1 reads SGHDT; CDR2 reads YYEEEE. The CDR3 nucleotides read TGTGCCAGCAGCCCATATCTGAGAGGTCCTGAAGCTTTCTTT. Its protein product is CASSPYLRGPEAFF.

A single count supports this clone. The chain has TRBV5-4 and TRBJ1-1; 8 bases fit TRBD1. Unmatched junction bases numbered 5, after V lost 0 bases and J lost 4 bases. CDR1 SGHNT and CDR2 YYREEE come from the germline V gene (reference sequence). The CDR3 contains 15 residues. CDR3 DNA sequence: TGTGCCAGCAGCTTGGGGGGCAGGGGGCGCACTGAAGCTTTCTTT. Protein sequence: CASSLGGRGRTEAFF.

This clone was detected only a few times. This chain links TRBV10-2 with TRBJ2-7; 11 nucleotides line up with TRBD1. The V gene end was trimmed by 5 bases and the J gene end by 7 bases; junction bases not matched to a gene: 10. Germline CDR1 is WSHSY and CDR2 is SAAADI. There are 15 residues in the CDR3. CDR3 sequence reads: CASSQQPGQGGEQYF. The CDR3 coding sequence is TGCGCCAGCAGTCAGCAACCGGGACAGGGGGGGGAGCAGTACTTC.